Below, one TCR beta chain is given with its context. As yet, its antigen is unknown. The data originate from a study of T-cell memory formation after mild COVID-19. Study-wide results and caveats: Clonal second-wave expansions that peaked on day 37 had unconfirmed SARS-CoV-2 specificity. Contracting CD4+ clones sat mainly in CM and EM; CD8+ in EMRA.

TCRdb called the 5' RACE reads again in MiXCR, with one record for every CDR3 protein. Of just over 200,000 distinct CDR3 sequences listed, about 9.2% are singletons. There are 13 residues in the CDR3. V trimming: 5 bases; J trimming: 7 bases; junction bases outside the gene matches: 7. Germline values: CDR1 SGHVS, CDR2 FQNEAQ. The V gene is TRBV7-8, the J gene TRBJ1-1; 7 bases line up with TRBD1. This TCR was sampled from a man aged 18 to 29 who had mild COVID-19 (a few samples of this study predate the infection). Cell type and time point are not known. The sample consisted of PBMCs or a T cell subset sorted from them (not recorded which). The CDR3 is CASSTSWDSEAFF. Here the CDR3 DNA reads TGTGCCAGCAGCACCTCCTGGGACAGTGAAGCTTTCTTT.